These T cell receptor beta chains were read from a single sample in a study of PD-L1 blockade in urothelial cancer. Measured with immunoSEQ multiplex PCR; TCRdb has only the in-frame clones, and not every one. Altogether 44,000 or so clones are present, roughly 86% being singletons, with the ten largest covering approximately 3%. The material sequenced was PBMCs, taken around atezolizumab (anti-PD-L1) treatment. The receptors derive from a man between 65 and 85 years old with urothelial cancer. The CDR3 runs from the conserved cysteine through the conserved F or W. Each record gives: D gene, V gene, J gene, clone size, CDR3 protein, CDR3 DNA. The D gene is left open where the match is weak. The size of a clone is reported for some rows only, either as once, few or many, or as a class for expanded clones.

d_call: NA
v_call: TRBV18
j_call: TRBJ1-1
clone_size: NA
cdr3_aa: CASSLGAGDEAFF
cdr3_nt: TGTGCCAGCTCACTAGGGGCAGGTGATGAAGCTTTCTTT

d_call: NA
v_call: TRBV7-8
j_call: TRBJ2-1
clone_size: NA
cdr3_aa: CASSFPLRNEQFF
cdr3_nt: TGTGCCAGCAGCTTCCCTCTGCGGAATGAGCAGTTCTTC

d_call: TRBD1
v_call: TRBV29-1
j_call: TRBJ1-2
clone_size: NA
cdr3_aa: CSVESGQALYGYTF
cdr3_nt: TGCAGCGTTGAATCGGGACAGGCTCTCTATGGCTACACCTTC

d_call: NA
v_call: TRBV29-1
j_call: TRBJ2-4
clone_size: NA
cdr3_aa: CSVVQIAKNIQYF
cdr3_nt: TGCAGCGTTGTACAAATAGCCAAAAACATTCAGTACTTC

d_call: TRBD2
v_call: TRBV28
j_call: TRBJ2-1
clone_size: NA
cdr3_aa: CASSPSAAGGSYNEQFF
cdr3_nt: TGTGCCAGCAGTCCGTCGGCAGCGGGAGGGTCCTACAATGAGCAGTTCTTC

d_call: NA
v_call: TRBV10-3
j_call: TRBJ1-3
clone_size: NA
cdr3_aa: CAISPQVSGNTIYF
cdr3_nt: TGTGCCATCAGTCCACAGGTCTCTGGAAACACCATATATTTT

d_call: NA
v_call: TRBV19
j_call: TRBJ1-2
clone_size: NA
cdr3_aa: CASTTRGRFNYGYTF
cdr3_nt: TGTGCCAGTACCACGCGGGGGCGGTTTAACTATGGCTACACCTTC

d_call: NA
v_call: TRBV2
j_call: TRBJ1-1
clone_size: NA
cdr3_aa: CASSALQSTEAFF
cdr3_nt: TGTGCCAGCAGCGCCCTCCAGTCCACTGAAGCTTTCTTT

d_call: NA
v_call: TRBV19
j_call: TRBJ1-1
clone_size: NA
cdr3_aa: CASTSGWAEAFF
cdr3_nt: TGTGCCAGTACCTCAGGTTGGGCTGAAGCTTTCTTT

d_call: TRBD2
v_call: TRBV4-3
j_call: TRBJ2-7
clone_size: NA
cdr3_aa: CASSRLAGPYEQYF
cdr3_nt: TGCGCCAGCAGTCGACTAGCGGGGCCCTACGAGCAGTACTTC

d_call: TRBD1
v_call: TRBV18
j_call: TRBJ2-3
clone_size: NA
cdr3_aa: CASSTQGASSLHSTDTQYF
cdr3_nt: TGTGCCAGCTCAACACAGGGGGCGAGTAGTCTCCATAGCACAGATACGCAGTATTTT

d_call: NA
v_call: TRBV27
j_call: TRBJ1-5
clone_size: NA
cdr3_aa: CASGPTGSLNQPQHF
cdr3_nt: TGTGCCAGCGGACCTACAGGGAGTCTCAATCAGCCCCAGCATTTT

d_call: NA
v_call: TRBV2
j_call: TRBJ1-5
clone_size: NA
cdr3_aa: CASSEGQGIRQPQHF
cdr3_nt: TGTGCCAGCAGTGAAGGCCAGGGGATACGTCAGCCCCAGCATTTT

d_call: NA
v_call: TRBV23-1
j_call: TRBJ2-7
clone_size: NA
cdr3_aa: CANPTGGAREQYF
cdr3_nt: TGCGCCAACCCGACAGGAGGAGCGCGGGAGCAGTACTTC

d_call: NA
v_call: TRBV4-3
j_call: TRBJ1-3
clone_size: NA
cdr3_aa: CASSQGTGLSSGNTIYF
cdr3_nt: TGCGCCAGCAGCCAAGGTACAGGGCTCTCCTCTGGAAACACCATATATTTT

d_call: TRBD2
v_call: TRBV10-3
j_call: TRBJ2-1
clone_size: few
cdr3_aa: CATGDRRGLAGYNEQFF
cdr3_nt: TGTGCCACCGGGGACAGGAGAGGACTAGCGGGATACAATGAGCAGTTCTTC

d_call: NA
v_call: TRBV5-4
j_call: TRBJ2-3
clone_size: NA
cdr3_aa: CASSLDQSTDTQYF
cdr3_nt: TGTGCCAGCAGCTTGGACCAGAGCACAGATACGCAGTATTTT

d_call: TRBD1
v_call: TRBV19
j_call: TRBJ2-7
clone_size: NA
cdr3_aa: CASSIMGQSSYEQYF
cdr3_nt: TGTGCCAGTAGTATAATGGGACAGAGCTCCTACGAGCAGTACTTC

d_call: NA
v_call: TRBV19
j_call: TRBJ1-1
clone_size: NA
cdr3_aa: CASSIAGAGPPQAFF
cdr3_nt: TGTGCCAGTAGTATAGCGGGTGCTGGCCCCCCCCAAGCTTTCTTT

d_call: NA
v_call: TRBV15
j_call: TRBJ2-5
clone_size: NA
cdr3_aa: CATSRDQGGQETQYF
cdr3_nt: TGTGCCACCAGCAGAGATCAAGGGGGCCAAGAGACCCAGTACTTC

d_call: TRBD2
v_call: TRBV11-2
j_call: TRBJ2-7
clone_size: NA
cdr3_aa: CASSPLFLAGGLGYEQYF
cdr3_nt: TGTGCCAGCAGCCCCCTCTTTTTAGCGGGAGGGCTGGGGTACGAGCAGTACTTC

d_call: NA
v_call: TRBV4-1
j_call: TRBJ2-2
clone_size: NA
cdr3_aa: CASSQEWGAGELFF
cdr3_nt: TGCGCCAGCAGCCAAGAGTGGGGGGCCGGGGAGCTGTTTTTT

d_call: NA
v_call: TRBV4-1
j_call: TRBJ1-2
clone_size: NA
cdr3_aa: CASSPQQALHYGYTF
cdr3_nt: TGCGCCAGCAGCCCTCAGCAGGCTCTTCACTATGGCTACACCTTC

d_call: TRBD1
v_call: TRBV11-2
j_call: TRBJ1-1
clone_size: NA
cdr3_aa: CASIKQGHGTGAYEAFF
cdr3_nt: TGTGCCAGCATCAAACAGGGGCACGGTACGGGGGCTTATGAAGCTTTCTTT

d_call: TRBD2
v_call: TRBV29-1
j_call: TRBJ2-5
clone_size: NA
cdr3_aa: CSAGLEETQYF
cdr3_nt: TGCAGCGCGGGACTAGAGGAGACCCAGTACTTC

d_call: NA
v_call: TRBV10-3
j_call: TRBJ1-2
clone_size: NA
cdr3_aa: CAISKQENYGYTF
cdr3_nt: TGTGCCATCAGTAAACAGGAGAACTATGGCTACACCTTC

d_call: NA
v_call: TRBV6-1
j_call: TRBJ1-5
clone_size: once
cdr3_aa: CASSDHGGGNQPQHF
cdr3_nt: TGTGCCAGCAGTGATCATGGGGGCGGAAATCAGCCCCAGCATTTT

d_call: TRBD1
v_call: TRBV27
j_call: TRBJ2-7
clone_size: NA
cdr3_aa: CASSGQGSSYEQYF
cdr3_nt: TGTGCCAGCTCCGGACAGGGGAGCTCCTACGAGCAGTACTTC

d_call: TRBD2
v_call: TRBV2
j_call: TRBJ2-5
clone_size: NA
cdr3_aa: CASSPTVGSGGETQYF
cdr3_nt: TGTGCCAGCAGCCCAACCGTGGGTAGCGGGGGGGAGACCCAGTACTTC

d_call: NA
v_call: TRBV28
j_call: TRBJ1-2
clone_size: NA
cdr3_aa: CASSLPREGYTF
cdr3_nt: TGTGCCAGCAGTCTACCTCGGGAGGGCTACACCTTC

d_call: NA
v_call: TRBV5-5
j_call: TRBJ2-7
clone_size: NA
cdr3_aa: CASSLLRGEPYEQYF
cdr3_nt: TGTGCCAGCAGCTTGTTGCGGGGAGAACCCTACGAGCAGTACTTC

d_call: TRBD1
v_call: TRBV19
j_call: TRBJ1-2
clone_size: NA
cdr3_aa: CASSDRANYGYTF
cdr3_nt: TGTGCCAGTAGCGACAGGGCAAACTATGGCTACACCTTC

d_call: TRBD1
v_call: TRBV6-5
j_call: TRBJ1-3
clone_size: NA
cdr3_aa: CASSLRQGMGNTIYF
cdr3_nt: TGTGCCAGCAGTCTCCGACAGGGGATGGGAAACACCATATATTTT

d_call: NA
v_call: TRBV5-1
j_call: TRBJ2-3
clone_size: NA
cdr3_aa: CASSLSGWSPATLDTQYF
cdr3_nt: TGCGCCAGCAGCTTGTCTGGTTGGTCGCCTGCCACATTGGATACGCAGTATTTT

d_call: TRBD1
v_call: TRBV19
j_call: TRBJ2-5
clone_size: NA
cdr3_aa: CASSTGQGAETQYF
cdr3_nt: TGTGCCAGTAGTACAGGACAGGGGGCAGAGACCCAGTACTTC

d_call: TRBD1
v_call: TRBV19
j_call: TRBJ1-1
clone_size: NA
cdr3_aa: CASSKGQRNTEAFF
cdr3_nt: TGTGCCAGTAGTAAGGGACAGCGGAACACTGAAGCTTTCTTT

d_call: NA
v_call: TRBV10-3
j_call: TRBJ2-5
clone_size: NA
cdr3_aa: CAISGLSGETQYF
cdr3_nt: TGTGCCATCAGTGGACTCTCTGGGGAGACCCAGTACTTC

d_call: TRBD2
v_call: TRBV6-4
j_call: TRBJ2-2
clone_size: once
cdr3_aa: CASSETGGLNTGELFF
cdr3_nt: TGTGCCAGCAGTGAAACGGGGGGACTTAACACCGGGGAGCTGTTTTTT

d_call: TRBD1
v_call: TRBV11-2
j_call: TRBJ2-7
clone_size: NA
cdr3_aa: CASSFQWGTGVAEQYF
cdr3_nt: TGTGCCAGCAGCTTTCAATGGGGGACAGGGGTCGCCGAGCAGTACTTC

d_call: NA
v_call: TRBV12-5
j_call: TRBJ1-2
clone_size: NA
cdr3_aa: CASGFGGAGNYGYTF
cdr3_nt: TGTGCTAGTGGTTTTGGTGGGGCCGGTAACTATGGCTACACCTTC

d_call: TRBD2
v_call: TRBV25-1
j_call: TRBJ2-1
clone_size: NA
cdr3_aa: CASSARSGISYNEQFF
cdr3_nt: TGTGCCAGCAGTGCGCGGAGCGGGATAAGTTACAATGAGCAGTTCTTC

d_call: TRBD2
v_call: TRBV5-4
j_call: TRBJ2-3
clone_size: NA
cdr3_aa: CASSRLAGGTGDTQYF
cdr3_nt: TGTGCCAGCAGCCGACTAGCGGGGGGGACCGGAGATACGCAGTATTTT

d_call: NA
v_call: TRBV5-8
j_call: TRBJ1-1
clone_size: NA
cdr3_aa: CASSLGDTNTEAFF
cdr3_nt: TGTGCCAGCAGCTTGGGGGACACGAACACTGAAGCTTTCTTT

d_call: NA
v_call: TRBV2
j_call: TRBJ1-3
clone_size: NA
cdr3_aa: CASRRENTIYF
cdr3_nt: TGTGCCAGCAGGAGGGAAAACACCATATATTTT

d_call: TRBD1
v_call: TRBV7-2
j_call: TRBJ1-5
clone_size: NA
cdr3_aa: CASSTWGQGYNQPQHF
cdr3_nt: TGTGCCAGCAGCACTTGGGGACAGGGATACAATCAGCCCCAGCATTTT

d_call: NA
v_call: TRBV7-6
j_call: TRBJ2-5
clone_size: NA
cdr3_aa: CASSRGGLGETQYF
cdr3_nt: TGTGCCAGCAGCCGCGGGGGCCTGGGGGAGACCCAGTACTTC

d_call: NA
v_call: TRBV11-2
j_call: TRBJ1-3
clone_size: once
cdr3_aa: CASSPGGSWSTIYF
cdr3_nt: TGTGCCAGCAGCCCCGGAGGGTCCTGGAGCACCATATATTTT

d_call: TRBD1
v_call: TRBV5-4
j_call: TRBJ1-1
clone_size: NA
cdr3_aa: CASSSKTGGATEAFF
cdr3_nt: TGTGCCAGCAGCTCCAAGACAGGGGGAGCCACTGAAGCTTTCTTT